Included here is one T cell receptor beta chain sequence, with context. The data are from a study of T cell responses to AZD1222 COVID-19 vaccine. The repertoire was sequenced with immunoSEQ multiplex PCR; TCRdb's copy has only in-frame clones and lacks some. This sample has 110,000 to 150,000 clones; 92% occur once, and the top ten carry 3% to 4%. Trimming pared 7 bases from V and 3 bases from J, leaving 7 bases between. Germline CDR1 reads SNHLY; CDR2 reads FYNNEI. The CDR3 runs to 12 residues. This receptor was obtained from an adult who received the AZD1222 COVID-19 vaccine. The sample here was peripheral blood, taken 28 days after the second AZD1222 dose. V usage is TRBV2 and J usage is TRBJ1-5; D ambiguous. CDR3 bases: TGTGCCAGCAATGGCCTCAATCAGCCCCAGCATTTT. Its translation is CASNGLNQPQHF.